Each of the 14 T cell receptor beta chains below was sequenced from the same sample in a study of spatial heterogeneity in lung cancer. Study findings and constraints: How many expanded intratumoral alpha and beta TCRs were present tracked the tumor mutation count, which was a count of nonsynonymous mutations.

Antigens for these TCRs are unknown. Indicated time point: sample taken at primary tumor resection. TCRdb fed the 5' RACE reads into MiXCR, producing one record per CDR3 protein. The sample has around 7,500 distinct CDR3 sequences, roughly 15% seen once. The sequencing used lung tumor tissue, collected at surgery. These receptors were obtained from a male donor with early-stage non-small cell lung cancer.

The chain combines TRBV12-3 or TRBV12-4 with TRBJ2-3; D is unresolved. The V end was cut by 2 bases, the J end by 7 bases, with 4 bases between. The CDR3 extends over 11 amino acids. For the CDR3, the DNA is TGTGCCAGCAGTTTAAGTAATACGCAGTATTTT. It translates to CASSLSNTQYF.

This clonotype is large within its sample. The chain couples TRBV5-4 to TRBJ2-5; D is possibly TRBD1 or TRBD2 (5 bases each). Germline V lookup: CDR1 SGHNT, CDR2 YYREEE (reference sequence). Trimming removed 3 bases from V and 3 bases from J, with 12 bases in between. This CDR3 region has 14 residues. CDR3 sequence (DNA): TGTGCCAGCAGCTCAACGGGGCTGAAAGAGACCCAGTACTTC. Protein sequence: CASSSTGLKETQYF.

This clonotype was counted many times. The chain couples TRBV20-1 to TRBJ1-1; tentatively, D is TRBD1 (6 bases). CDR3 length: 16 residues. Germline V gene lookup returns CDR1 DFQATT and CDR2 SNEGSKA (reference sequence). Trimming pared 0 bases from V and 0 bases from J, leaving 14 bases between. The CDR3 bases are TGCAGTGCTAGAGATCTGGGGGGCGTGGTGAACACTGAAGCTTTCTTT. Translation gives CSARDLGGVVNTEAFF.

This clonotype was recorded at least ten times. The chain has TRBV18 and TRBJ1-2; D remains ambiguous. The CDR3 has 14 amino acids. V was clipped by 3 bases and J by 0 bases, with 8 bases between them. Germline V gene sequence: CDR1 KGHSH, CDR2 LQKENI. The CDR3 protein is CASSPPGTNYGYTF. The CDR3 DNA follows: TGTGCCAGCTCACCTCCCGGAACTAACTATGGCTACACCTTC.

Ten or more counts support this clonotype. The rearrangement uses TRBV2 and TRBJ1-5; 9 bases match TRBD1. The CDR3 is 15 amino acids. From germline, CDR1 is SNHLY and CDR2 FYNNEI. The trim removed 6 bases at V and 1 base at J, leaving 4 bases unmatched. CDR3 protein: CASRSGQGSNQPQHF. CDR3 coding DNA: TGTGCCAGCAGGTCGGGACAGGGAAGCAATCAGCCCCAGCATTTT. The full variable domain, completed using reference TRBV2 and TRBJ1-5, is EPEVTQTPSHQVTQMGQEVILRCVPISNHLYFYWYRQILGQKVEFLVSFYNNEISEKSEIFDDQFSVERPDGSNFTLKIRSTKLEDSAMYFCASRSGQGSNQPQHFGDGTRLSIL.

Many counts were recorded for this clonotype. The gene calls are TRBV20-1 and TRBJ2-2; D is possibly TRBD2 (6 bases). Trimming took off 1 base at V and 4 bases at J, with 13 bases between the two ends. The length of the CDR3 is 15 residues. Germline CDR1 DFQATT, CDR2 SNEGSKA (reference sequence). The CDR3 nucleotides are TGCAGTGCTAGAGCTGGGGGGATTGGCACCGGGGAGCTGTTTTTT. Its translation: CSARAGGIGTGELFF.

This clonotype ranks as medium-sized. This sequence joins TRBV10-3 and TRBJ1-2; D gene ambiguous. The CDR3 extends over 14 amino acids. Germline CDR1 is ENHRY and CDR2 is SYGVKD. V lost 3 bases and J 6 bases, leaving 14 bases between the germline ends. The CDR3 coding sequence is TGTGCCATCAGTGATAGTGCAGGAGAAGATGGCTACACCTTC. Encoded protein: CAISDSAGEDGYTF.

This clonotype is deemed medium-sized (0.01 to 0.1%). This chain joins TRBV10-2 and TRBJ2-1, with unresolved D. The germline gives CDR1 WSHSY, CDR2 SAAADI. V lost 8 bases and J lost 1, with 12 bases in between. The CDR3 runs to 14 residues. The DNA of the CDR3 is TGCGCCAGCTGTATGGGCCCTTCCTACAATGAGCAGTTCTTC. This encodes CASCMGPSYNEQFF.

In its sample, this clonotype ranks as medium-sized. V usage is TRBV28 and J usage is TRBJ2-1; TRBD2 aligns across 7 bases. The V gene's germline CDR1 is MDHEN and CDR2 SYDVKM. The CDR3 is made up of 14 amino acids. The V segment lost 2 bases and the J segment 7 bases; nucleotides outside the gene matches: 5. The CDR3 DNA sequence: TGTGCCAGCAGTTTACGATCGCGGGGGAATGAGCAGTTCTTC. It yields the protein CASSLRSRGNEQFF.

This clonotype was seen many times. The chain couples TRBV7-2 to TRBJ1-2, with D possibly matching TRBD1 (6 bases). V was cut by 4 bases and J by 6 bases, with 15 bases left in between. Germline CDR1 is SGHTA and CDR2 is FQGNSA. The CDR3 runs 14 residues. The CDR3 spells CASSSPNAGDGYTF. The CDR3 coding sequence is TGTGCCAGCAGCTCCCCAAACGCAGGGGATGGCTACACCTTC.

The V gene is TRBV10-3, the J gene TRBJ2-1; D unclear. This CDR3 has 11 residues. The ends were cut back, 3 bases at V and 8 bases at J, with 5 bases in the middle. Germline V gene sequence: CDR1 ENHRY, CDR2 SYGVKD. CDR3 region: CAISELDEQFF. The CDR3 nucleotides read TGTGCCATCAGTGAATTAGATGAGCAGTTCTTC.

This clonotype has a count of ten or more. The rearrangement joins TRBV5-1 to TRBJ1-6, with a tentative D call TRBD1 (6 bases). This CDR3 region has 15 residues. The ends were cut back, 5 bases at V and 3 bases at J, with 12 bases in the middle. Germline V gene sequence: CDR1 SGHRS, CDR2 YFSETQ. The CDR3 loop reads CASRRGHDYNSPLHF. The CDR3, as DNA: TGCGCCAGCAGGAGGGGACACGACTATAATTCACCCCTCCACTTT. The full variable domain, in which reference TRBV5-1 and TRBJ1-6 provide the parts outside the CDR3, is KAGVTQTPRYLIKTRGQQVTLSCSPISGHRSVSWYQQTPGQGLQFLFEYFSETQRNKGNFPGRFSGRQFSNSRSEMNVSTLELGDSALYLCASRRGHDYNSPLHFGNGTRLTVT.

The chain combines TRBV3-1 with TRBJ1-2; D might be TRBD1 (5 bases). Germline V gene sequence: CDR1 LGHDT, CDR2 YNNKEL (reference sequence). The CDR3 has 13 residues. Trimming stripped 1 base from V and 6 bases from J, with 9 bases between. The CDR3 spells CASSQGKGDGYTF. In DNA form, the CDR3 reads TGTGCCAGCAGCCAAGGGAAAGGGGATGGCTACACCTTC.

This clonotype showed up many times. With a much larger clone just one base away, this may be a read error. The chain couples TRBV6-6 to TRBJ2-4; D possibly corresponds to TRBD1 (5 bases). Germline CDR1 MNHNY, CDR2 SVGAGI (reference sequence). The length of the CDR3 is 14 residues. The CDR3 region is CANSWSQGKNIQYF. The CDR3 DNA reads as TGTGCCAACAGTTGGTCGCAGGGTAAAAACATTCAGTACTTC.